The 13 T cell receptor beta chains given below trace back to one sample, sequenced in a study of cytomegalovirus exposure and HLA in healthy donors. Use of 60 Vbeta and 13 Jbeta primers characterized the PCR. Sequenced by immunoSEQ multiplex PCR; TCRdb stores in-frame clones only, minus some. The data contain roughly 100,000 clones, approximately 64% of them singletons. Input material: PBMCs. The receptors were gathered from a woman in her fifties or sixties in good health and CMV-seronegative.

The chain couples TRBV11-2 to TRBJ1-6, with 8 bases fitting TRBD1. Germline V gives CDR1 SGHAT, CDR2 FQNNGV. Losses at the gene ends were 1 base for V and 10 bases for J; bases not matched to a gene: 3. The CDR3 is 14 amino acids. The DNA for the CDR3 is TGTGCCAGCAGCTTAGCGGCAGGGGGCTCACCCCTCCACTTT. Amino acids: CASSLAAGGSPLHF. Together with reference TRBV11-2 and TRBJ1-6, the CDR3 gives the full variable domain: EAGVAQSPRYKIIEKRQSVAFWCNPISGHATLYWYQQILGQGPKLLIQFQNNGVVDDSQLPKDRFSAERLKGVDSTLKIQPAKLEDSAVYLCASSLAAGGSPLHFGNGTRLTVT.

This clone has a handful of counts. The genes are TRBV28 and TRBJ1-5; 10 bases align to TRBD1. CDR3 length: 15 amino acids. V lost 5 bases and J lost 2; bases outside the gene matches: 3. Germline-derived CDR1 and CDR2 are MDHEN and SYDVKM. The CDR3 sequence: CASSTGTGGNQPQHF. The CDR3 DNA is TGTGCCAGCAGTACCGGGACAGGGGGCAATCAGCCCCAGCATTTT.

The genes are TRBV10-3 and TRBJ2-1, with 13 bases lining up with TRBD2. The J segment lost 6 bases and the V segment lost 2 bases, leaving 4 bases of the junction unmatched. The length of the CDR3 is 16 residues. Germline-derived CDR1 and CDR2 are ENHRY and SYGVKD. The CDR3 DNA sequence: TGTGCCATCAGTGAGCTCTGGACTAGCGGGAGCAATGAGCAGTTCTTC. Amino acids: CAISELWTSGSNEQFF.

This clone was seen more than once but under ten times. The chain has TRBV29-1 and TRBJ1-2, with D perhaps TRBD1 (6 bases). This CDR3 comprises 12 residues. Germline CDR1 SQVTM, CDR2 ANQGSEA. V was cut by 5 bases and J by 3 bases, with 10 bases left in between. CDR3 in DNA: TGCAGCGTTTGGTCAGGGGACTATGGCTACACCTTC. Its translation is CSVWSGDYGYTF.

This rearrangement joins TRBV5-1 to TRBJ2-3; maybe TRBD1 (5 bases). There are 15 residues in the CDR3. Trimming took 1 base from V and 4 from J, leaving 13 bases between them. CDR1 is SGHRS and CDR2 is YFSETQ in the germline V gene. Written as DNA, the CDR3 is TGCGCCAGCAGCTTGACCAGGCAGGGCCCAGATACGCAGTATTTT. Residues: CASSLTRQGPDTQYF.

The chain links TRBV29-1 to TRBJ2-2; TRBD2 agrees at 12 bases. V dropped 4 bases and J dropped 4; count of bases not matched to a gene: 10. Germline CDR1 SQVTM, CDR2 ANQGSEA. This CDR3 contains 17 residues. CDR3 amino acids: CSVGPPGLAGATGELFF. CDR3 bases: TGCAGCGTTGGCCCCCCGGGACTAGCGGGTGCCACCGGGGAGCTGTTTTTT.

The genes are TRBV10-3 and TRBJ2-4, with a weak D call TRBD1 (6 bases). The V end lost 5 bases, the J end lost 7 bases, and 15 bases lay between the germline ends. Germline CDR1 and CDR2: ENHRY and SYGVKD. The CDR3 sequence is 14 residues long. The CDR3 DNA sequence: TGTGCCATCAGTTCATCGACAGGCCAGAACATTCAGTACTTC. Protein: CAISSSTGQNIQYF.

The chain recombines TRBV5-1 with TRBJ2-5, with a tentative D call TRBD1 (6 bases). V lost 1 base, J lost 1 base, and 14 bases lay in between. The CDR3 has 16 residues. Germline loops: CDR1 SGHRS, CDR2 YFSETQ. The CDR3 DNA reads as TGCGCCAGCAGCTTGTTGGGGGCTCAGAGCCAAGAGACCCAGTACTTC. It codes for CASSLLGAQSQETQYF.

The V and J genes are TRBV11-3 and TRBJ2-7; D is perhaps TRBD2 (6 bases). Trimming stripped 5 bases from V and 6 bases from J, with 17 bases between. Germline lookup yields CDR1 SGHNT and CDR2 YENEEA. The CDR3 runs to 14 residues. For the CDR3, the DNA is TGTGCCAGCAGCCCCCGACTAGTTGCGGGCGAGCAGTACTTC. Amino acid sequence: CASSPRLVAGEQYF.

V and J are TRBV11-3 and TRBJ1-4, with 7 bases that match TRBD1. The CDR3 is 15 amino acids. Germline V CDR1 and CDR2: SGHNT, YENEEA. V lost 5 bases to trimming and J lost 8 bases; unmatched junction nucleotides: 11. DNA for the CDR3: TGTGCCAGCAGCACCCGTACTGGGACAGCAGAAAAACTGTTTTTT. It translates to CASSTRTGTAEKLFF.

This clone was seen once. V usage is TRBV19 and J usage is TRBJ2-1; 8 nucleotides align to TRBD2. J lost 9 bases, V lost 3 bases, and 7 bases had no gene match. Germline values: CDR1 LNHDA, CDR2 SQIVND (reference sequence). This CDR3 region has 14 residues. CDR3 loop: CASSMRGARAEQFF. The CDR3 DNA sequence: TGTGCCAGTAGTATGCGGGGGGCCAGGGCTGAGCAGTTCTTC.

CDR3 sequence (DNA): TGTGCCACCACCCCCCCGACTAGCGGGACCGGGACCTACGAGCAGTACTTC. This gives the protein CATTPPTSGTGTYEQYF. The chain employs TRBV25-1 and TRBJ2-7, with 11 bases that match TRBD2. The CDR3 extends over 17 amino acids. V gave up 10 bases and J gave up 2 bases; unmatched junction bases: 16. CDR1 MGHDK and CDR2 SYGVNS come from the germline V gene.

V and J are TRBV7-2 and TRBJ1-2, with D tentatively TRBD1 (5 bases). The CDR3 sequence is 16 residues long. V lost 5 bases to trimming and J lost 8 bases, with 24 bases between them. Per the germline V gene, CDR1 is SGHTA and CDR2 is FQGNSA. CDR3 DNA: TGTGCCAGCAGCGATCCCTTGGGGCAGGGATTACACGGCTACACCTTC. Its protein product is CASSDPLGQGLHGYTF.